This T cell receptor (beta chain) was documented in a study of neurological immune-mediated disorders (dated by TCRdb to 2018 to 2020). Regarding the research as a whole: Of the 35 or so multiple sclerosis patients, about 30 had relapsing-remitting MS and 3 had secondary progressive MS. Peripheral blood TCR-beta repertoires from patients with HTLV-I-associated myelopathy (HAM/TSP), patients with multiple sclerosis, and healthy controls were compared in the study using UMI-based sequencing. Of the approximately 68 subjects in the cohort, some 15 were HAM/TSP patients, 34 were multiple sclerosis patients, and roughly 20 were healthy controls. The roughly 110 TCR-beta libraries covered PBMC samples along with longitudinal samples, technical triplicates, and paired sorted CD4+ and CD8+ T-cell subsets.

In regard to this clonotype: Its antigen is still unknown. Base qualities are not provided; no much larger clone lies one nucleotide away.

For unsorted PBMC libraries, 2 million PBMCs were used after storage in RNAlater at -80 degrees C until RNA extraction. Multiple sclerosis patients were enrolled in a US clinical protocol under which disease progression was evaluated by magnetic resonance imaging. PBMCs were separated from peripheral blood using Ficoll-Hypaque density gradient centrifugation and then cryopreserved in liquid nitrogen. Broad study findings and their caveats: No identical CDR3 amino acid sequences were shared among expanded clones across subjects, suggesting private TCR-beta repertoires in all groups. The MS cluster showed no association with clinical or MRI features, and the authors stated that larger cohorts are needed. In phylogenetic analysis, the repertoires of 18 of 34 MS patients grouped into a cluster of related CDR3 sequences, which suggests a possible signature at the repertoire level. TCR clonal expansion was highest in HAM/TSP patients and lowest in MS patients, with MS patients falling below even healthy controls.

cDNA was synthesized by template-switch 5'RACE using a primer carrying a 10-nucleotide random unique molecular identifier by which each TCR transcript was tagged. Over 200 million TCR-beta sequences, covering 15-18 subjects, were produced in each sequencing run. The RNeasy kit was used for extraction of total RNA. The KAPA Real-time Library Amplification kit was used to amplify TCR-beta VDJ regions with primers targeting the TCR constant region and the 5'RACE anchor. A first PCR added sample indexes and Illumina adaptors, and a second PCR then raised library yield. The roughly 650 bp TCR product was size-selected on a 2% E-gel SizeSelection system after Ampure bead purification. Before pooling, library quality was checked on a Bioanalyzer, concentration was measured with Qubit, and libraries were quantified with the Kapa Library Quantification kit. An Illumina HiSeq 2500 was used to sequence the libraries paired-end at 2 x 150 bp. To increase sequence diversity, roughly 24-31% phiX was spiked into each library pool. The study's processing was this. The UMI-based MiGEC pipeline processed quality-filtered reads and removed over 80% of raw TCR sequences during error correction. IMGT germline references were used for alignment of VDJ genes, and clonotypes were defined by a unique CDR3 amino acid sequence together with V-J genes. Clonal expansion, Shannon diversity, and CDR3 relatedness (CalcPairwiseDistances, ClusterSamples) were evaluated with VDJtools, and phylogenetic trees were built with CLCbio workbench. Using coefficient-of-variation modelling across technical triplicates, the study counted a clone as expanded if it had at least 8 unique UMIs. In-frame beta chains were kept once TCRdb had trimmed the public reads at Q25 with fastp and called clones with MiXCR. Identical CDR3 proteins give one entry, which carries the most common genes and DNA. TCRdb, not the authors, supplied the V and J calls. This sample comprises approximately 51,000 distinct CDR3 sequences, around 3.3% of them detected only once. About 6% of the sample rests with the top ten.

Taken from the germline V gene, the CDR1 and CDR2 loops are MGHDK and SYGVNS. V is trimmed back by 5 bases and J by 2 bases, and the junction contains 5 bases that no gene match accounts for. Its CDR3 holds 14 amino acids, cysteine through phenylalanine. Only CDR3 DNA remains: 42 bases, in frame from the first base. This chain is built from TRBV25-1 and TRBJ1-2; 7 bases in between match TRBD1. The sequence was collected from a man aged 35 to 55 with multiple sclerosis. The sample comprised PBMCs. The nucleotides read TGTGCCAGCAGTCGACAGGGCTTAAACTATGGCTACACCTTC. The translation is CASSRQGLNYGYTF.